This T cell receptor beta chain was recorded in a study of vaccination effects on CD4 cells after COVID-19. This clone was counted only a few times. Its antigen remains unknown. The ViraFEST assay expanded antigen-specific CD4+ T cells with viral peptide pools before sequencing. Subsequent to ten to eleven days of culture, CD4+ T cells were isolated. Each vaccine recipient was nucleocapsid antibody negative and had no prior SARS-CoV-2 infection. General study results and limits: The authors studied few convalescent patients and collected no early post-infection timepoints.

TCRdb's table, derived via immunoSEQ multiplex PCR, lists solely in-frame clones and lacks some. This table has tens of thousands of clones, roughly 76% appearing once. This specimen was CD4+ T cells from PBMCs cultured with HCoV-OC43 spike peptides, taken before COVID-19 vaccination. Subset meaning: HCoV-OC43 spike overlapping peptide pool stimulation. The TCR originated in a human donor who received a COVID-19 vaccine.

CDR3 loop: CASSLRTDSNYGYTF. The CDR3 DNA reads TGTGCCAGCAGCTTAAGGACCGACAGTAACTATGGCTACACCTTC. The V and J genes are TRBV7-8 and TRBJ1-2, with D possibly TRBD1 on 5 matching bases. V lost 2 bases, J lost 1 base, and 11 bases lay in between. Germline CDR1 SGHVS, CDR2 FQNEAQ. The CDR3 extends over 15 amino acids.